The 17 T cell receptor beta chains given below trace back to one sample, sequenced in a study of human T cells and chemical hapten exposure. As to time point: healthy volunteer bleed at 6 weeks. Unfractionated whole blood served as the source for total RNA extraction. TCRdb reanalysed the RACE reads using MiXCR and keeps one entry per CDR3 protein. The sample has fewer than 85,000 distinct CDR3 sequences; 7% to 9.5% are singletons. Specimen: whole blood. These receptors were obtained from a female donor in good health. Some clones in this sample may be carry-over from other donors' samples.

This clonotype was recorded a few times. The J gene is TRBJ1-5, the V gene TRBV3-1; D call uncertain. Germline-derived CDR1 and CDR2 are LGHDT and YNNKEL (reference sequence). CDR3 length: 13 amino acids. V was trimmed by 2 bases and J by 4 bases, leaving 6 bases between them. In nucleotides, the CDR3 is TGTGCCAGCAGCCAAATGGGGAATCAGCCCCAGCATTTT. This gives the protein CASSQMGNQPQHF.

This clonotype was observed a handful of times. The V and J genes are TRBV6-1 and TRBJ1-1, with 7 bases fitting TRBD1. The CDR3 is 15 amino acids. From germline, CDR1 is MNHNS and CDR2 SASEGT. The V and J ends lost 3 bases and 5 bases, in that order; junction bases with no gene match: 9. DNA of the CDR3: TGTGCCAGCAGTGAGTTCGACAGGGTCGGAACTGAAGCTTTCTTT. The encoded protein is CASSEFDRVGTEAFF.

This clonotype was seen many times. The rearrangement joins TRBV27 to TRBJ2-7; tentative D call: TRBD1 (5 bases). The germline gives CDR1 MNHEY, CDR2 SMNVEV (reference sequence). V lost 1 base, J lost 6 bases, and 10 bases lay in between. The CDR3 spans 13 residues. As DNA, the CDR3 is TGTGCCAGCAGTTTATGGGGCCCCCTCGAGCAGTACTTC. It is translated as CASSLWGPLEQYF.

This clonotype was observed a handful of times. The V call is TRBV7-9, the J call TRBJ2-7, with 8 bases identical to TRBD1. The junction had 4 bases not matched to a gene; V was cut back by 3 bases and J by 6 bases. In germline, CDR1 is SEHNR, CDR2 FQNEAQ (reference sequence). The length of the CDR3 is 13 residues. The CDR3 loop is CASSFQGAGEQYF. The CDR3 DNA follows: TGTGCCAGCAGCTTTCAGGGGGCAGGCGAGCAGTACTTC.

The chain has TRBV5-1 and TRBJ2-5; possible D gene TRBD2, 6 bases. Per germline, CDR1 SGHRS and CDR2 YFSETQ. Deletions cut 2 bases from V and 1 base from J, with 15 bases between. CDR3 length: 16 amino acids. CDR3 DNA sequence: TGCGCCAGCAGCTTCCGGGGGACGAGAGTCCAAGAGACCCAGTACTTC. This gives the protein CASSFRGTRVQETQYF.

As concerns this clonotype: A much larger clonotype is one base distant, so this may be a read error. V and J are TRBV27 and TRBJ1-6, with D unclear. The CDR3 length is 18 residues. Trimming took off 6 bases at V and 5 bases at J, with 23 bases between the two ends. Germline V gives CDR1 MNHEY, CDR2 SMNVEV (reference sequence). The CDR3 DNA reads as TGTGCCAGCAGATGGACCGGGATCCCGAGGCCCCATAATTCACCCCTCCACTTT. It yields the protein CASRWTGIPRPHNSPLHF.

In this sample, this clonotype turned up a few times. V and J are TRBV5-5 and TRBJ2-2; maybe TRBD1 (6 bases). The germline gives CDR1 SGHKS, CDR2 YYEKEE (reference sequence). Trimming pared 0 bases from V and 6 bases from J, leaving 12 bases between. This CDR3 has 15 residues. The CDR3 nucleotides are TGTGCCAGCAGCTTGGTCCAGGGGTCCGCCGGGGAGCTGTTTTTT. Translated: CASSLVQGSAGELFF.

This clonotype showed up many times. The rearrangement joins TRBV5-8 to TRBJ1-1; D uncertain. The CDR3 length is 14 residues. V lost 4 bases and J 0 bases, leaving 10 bases between the germline ends. Germline CDR1 reads SGHTS; CDR2 reads YDEGEE. In nucleotides, the CDR3 is TGTGCCAGCAGCCCCCGTCTCATGAACACTGAAGCTTTCTTT. This translates into CASSPRLMNTEAFF.

The chain couples TRBV30 to TRBJ1-4; D gene unclear. V was shortened by 0 bases and J by 5 bases, with 13 bases between the two germline ends. Germline CDR1 reads GTSNPN; CDR2 reads SVGIG (reference sequence). The CDR3 loop spans 15 amino acids. DNA for the CDR3: TGTGCCTGGAGTGTACGACTGTGGCCCAATGAAAAACTGTTTTTT. Translation: CAWSVRLWPNEKLFF.

The chain has TRBV12-3 or TRBV12-4 and TRBJ1-2, with 9 bases aligning to TRBD1. The CDR3 runs 14 residues. V was pared by 4 bases and J by 6 bases, with 6 bases of the junction left unmatched. The chain's CDR3 is CASSSGTGLDGYTF. CDR3 nucleotides: TGTGCCAGCAGTTCCGGGACAGGGCTCGATGGCTACACCTTC.

This clonotype came up many times. The rearrangement links TRBV12-3 or TRBV12-4 to TRBJ2-7; weak D call: TRBD2 (6 bases). V was clipped by 7 bases and J by 4 bases, with 17 bases between them. The CDR3 is 14 amino acids. This CDR3 reads CASTQGMGRYEQYF. The CDR3 DNA sequence: TGTGCCAGCACCCAAGGTATGGGGAGGTACGAGCAGTACTTC.

This clonotype has at least ten counts. The chain recombines TRBV20-1 with TRBJ2-5; 8 bases are shared with TRBD1. Losses at the gene ends were 0 bases for V and 4 bases for J; bases not matched to a gene: 7. Looked up from germline, CDR1 is DFQATT and CDR2 is SNEGSKA (reference sequence). This CDR3 has 15 residues. The CDR3: CSAREADRVAETQYF. In DNA, the CDR3 is TGCAGTGCTAGAGAAGCGGACAGGGTTGCAGAGACCCAGTACTTC.

This clonotype was recorded at least ten times. This rearrangement joins TRBV6-5 to TRBJ2-3; D is possibly TRBD2 (6 bases). The length of the CDR3 is 15 residues. With 0 bases removed from V and 1 base from J, the gap between germline ends came to 8 bases. CDR1 is MNHEY, CDR2 SVGAGI, per germline. CDR3 residues: CASSYSWGGTDTQYF. DNA for the CDR3: TGTGCCAGCAGTTACTCCTGGGGGGGCACAGATACGCAGTATTTT.

This clonotype showed up many times. The J gene is TRBJ2-5, the V gene TRBV5-1; no clear D. The V and J ends lost 4 bases and 4 bases respectively, with 14 bases between them. The CDR3 has 14 amino acids. CDR1 and CDR2 from the germline V gene are SGHRS and YFSETQ. CDR3 sequence (DNA): TGCGCCAGCAGCCCCGTAGCAGGAGCAGAGACCCAGTACTTC. It yields the protein CASSPVAGAETQYF.

This chain links TRBV25-1 with TRBJ2-5; the D gene is possibly TRBD1 (7 bases). CDR1 is MGHDK and CDR2 is SYGVNS in the germline V gene. Trimming removed 7 bases at V and 5 bases at J, with 17 bases between. This CDR3 spans 14 amino acids. The CDR3 loop is CASTAGGTRETQYF. In DNA, the CDR3 is TGTGCCAGCACCGCAGGGGGGACAAGGGAGACCCAGTACTTC.

This clonotype has ten or more counts. The rearrangement links TRBV29-1 to TRBJ1-5; no firm D call. The V gene lost 4 bases and the J gene lost 2 bases, with 12 bases spanning the gap. The germline CDR1 and CDR2 sequences are SQVTM and ANQGSEA. CDR3 length: 14 residues. In DNA form, the CDR3 reads TGCAGCGTTGTCTCCAGCGACGGCAATCAGCCCCAGCATTTT. Encoded protein: CSVVSSDGNQPQHF.

The chain joins TRBV7-2 to TRBJ2-2, with 9 bases identical to TRBD2. CDR1 is SGHTA and CDR2 is FQGNSA in the germline V gene. The CDR3 covers 15 residues. The V segment lost 6 bases and the J segment 9 bases; nucleotides outside the gene matches: 11. The CDR3 region is CASRDPGGLAWELFF. The CDR3 bases are TGTGCCAGCAGGGACCCTGGTGGACTAGCGTGGGAGCTGTTTTTT.